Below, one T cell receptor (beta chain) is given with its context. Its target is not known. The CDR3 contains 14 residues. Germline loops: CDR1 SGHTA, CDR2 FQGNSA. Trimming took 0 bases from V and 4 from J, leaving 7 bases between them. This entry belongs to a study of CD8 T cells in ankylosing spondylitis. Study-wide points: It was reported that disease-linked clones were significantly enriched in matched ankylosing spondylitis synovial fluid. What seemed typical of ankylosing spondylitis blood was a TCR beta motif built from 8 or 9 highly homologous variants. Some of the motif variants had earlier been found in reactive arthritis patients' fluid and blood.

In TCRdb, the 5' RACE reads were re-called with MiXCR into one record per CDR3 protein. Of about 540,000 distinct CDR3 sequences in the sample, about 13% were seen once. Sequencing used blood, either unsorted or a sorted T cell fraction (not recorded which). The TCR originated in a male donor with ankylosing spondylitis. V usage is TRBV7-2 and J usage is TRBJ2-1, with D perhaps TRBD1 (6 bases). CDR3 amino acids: CASSLAGHYNEQFF. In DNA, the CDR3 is TGTGCCAGCAGCTTAGCGGGACATTACAATGAGCAGTTCTTC.